The 30 T cell receptor beta chains in this list originate from one sample, sequenced in a study of T cells in narcolepsy. Sequencing was performed with immunoSEQ multiplex PCR; in TCRdb, only in-frame clones are kept and a portion is missing. The sample records tens of thousands of clones, roughly 87% being singletons. The sequenced sample consisted of CD45RA- memory CD4+ T cells from PBMCs. The source is a human donor with narcolepsy.

The chain recombines TRBV4-1 with TRBJ2-1, with TRBD1 as a possible D gene (6 bases). V was clipped by 4 bases and J by 1 base, with 20 bases between them. The length of the CDR3 is 18 residues. Germline CDR1 reads MGHRA; CDR2 reads YSYEKL. The CDR3 region has the DNA TGCGCCAGCAGCCTGATCGGCCGGGACACAAAGTCCTACAATGAGCAGTTCTTC. Protein: CASSLIGRDTKSYNEQFF.

The chain links TRBV2 to TRBJ1-2, with D possibly TRBD1 on 5 matching bases. Germline CDR1 SNHLY, CDR2 FYNNEI. The CDR3 has 11 residues. Deletions cut 11 bases from V and 5 bases from J, with 12 bases between. CDR3 protein: CASREGYGYTF. The CDR3 DNA is TGTGCCTCCAGGGAGGGGTATGGCTACACCTTC.

The chain employs TRBV29-1 and TRBJ2-1; 8 nucleotides agree with TRBD1. The trim removed 4 bases at V and 7 bases at J, leaving 6 bases unmatched. This CDR3 has 13 amino acids. Germline V gene lookup returns CDR1 SQVTM and CDR2 ANQGSEA. The DNA of the CDR3 is TGCAGCGTTGTCCAGGGGGCAGTAAATGAGCAGTTCTTC. It is translated as CSVVQGAVNEQFF.

The chain is built from TRBV4-2 and TRBJ1-2; TRBD1 agrees at 11 bases. Germline values: CDR1 LGHNA, CDR2 YNFKEQ. There are 16 residues in the CDR3. With 1 base clipped from V and 5 bases from J, the junction kept 6 bases outside the gene matches. The CDR3 protein is CASSQGTGGATYGYTF. The CDR3 DNA is TGTGCCAGCAGCCAAGGGACAGGGGGCGCAACTTATGGCTACACCTTC.

This clone has just one count. V is TRBV7-9 and J is TRBJ1-4; no clear D. The germline V and J ends were trimmed by 1 base and 2 bases, with 8 bases remaining between them. The CDR3 contains 15 residues. Germline V lookup: CDR1 SEHNR, CDR2 FQNEAQ (reference sequence). The CDR3 DNA follows: TGTGCCAGCAGCTTAGAGGCAGCTACTAATGAAAAACTGTTTTTT. Its translation is CASSLEAATNEKLFF.

The chain is built from TRBV11-3 and TRBJ2-5, with TRBD1 identical over 7 bases. Trimming removed 4 bases from V and 3 bases from J; junction bases left unmatched: 8. Germline-derived CDR1 and CDR2 are SGHNT and YENEEA. CDR3 length: 15 residues. The CDR3 DNA is TGTGCCAGCAGCTCGGGACAGCCAGGGGAAGAGACCCAGTACTTC. This translates into CASSSGQPGEETQYF.

The chain has TRBV5-1 and TRBJ1-5; 8 bases agree with TRBD1. V was clipped by 2 bases and J by 2 bases; unmatched bases: 3. Germline V gene lookup returns CDR1 SGHRS and CDR2 YFSETQ. The CDR3 loop spans 15 amino acids. The DNA for the CDR3 is TGCGCCAGCAGCTTAACGACAGGGGGCAATCAGCCCCAGCATTTT. It yields the protein CASSLTTGGNQPQHF.

V usage is TRBV11-2 and J usage is TRBJ1-4; TRBD1 might be the D (6 bases). Germline V CDR1 and CDR2: SGHAT, FQNNGV. The CDR3 is made up of 15 amino acids. Trimming pared 2 bases from V and 4 bases from J, leaving 11 bases between. The CDR3 region has the DNA TGTGCCAGCAGCTTAAACCCAGGGGATAATGAAAAACTGTTTTTT. Translated, it gives CASSLNPGDNEKLFF.

The chain combines TRBV5-1 with TRBJ1-5, with TRBD1 matching over 9 bases. V gave up 0 bases and J gave up 6 bases; unmatched junction bases: 4. This CDR3 is built from 15 residues. Germline values: CDR1 SGHRS, CDR2 YFSETQ. The CDR3 here is CASSLDGTGFQPQHF. As DNA, the CDR3 is TGCGCCAGCAGCTTGGACGGGACAGGGTTTCAGCCCCAGCATTTT.

This chain joins TRBV7-9 and TRBJ2-2, with D tentatively TRBD2 (5 bases). With 9 bases removed from V and 0 bases from J, the gap between germline ends came to 11 bases. Per the germline V gene, CDR1 is SEHNR and CDR2 is FQNEAQ (reference sequence). This CDR3 is built from 14 residues. The CDR3 loop reads CASFGVANTGELFF. CDR3 bases: TGTGCCAGTTTCGGGGTCGCGAACACCGGGGAGCTGTTTTTT. The whole variable domain, remainder taken from reference TRBV7-9 and TRBJ2-2, is DTGVSQNPRHKITKRGQNVTFRCDPISEHNRLYWYRQTLGQGPEFLTYFQNEAQLEKSRLLSDRFSAERPKGSFSTLEIQRTEQGDSAMYLCASFGVANTGELFFGEGSRLTVL.

The genes are TRBV10-1 and TRBJ2-1; D is perhaps TRBD1 (6 bases). The CDR3 loop spans 11 amino acids. The V end lost 8 bases, the J end lost 10 bases, and 12 bases lay between the germline ends. Germline V gives CDR1 WNHNN, CDR2 SYGVQD (reference sequence). CDR3 residues: CASGSGTEQFF. The CDR3 coding sequence is TGCGCCAGCGGCTCCGGGACAGAGCAGTTCTTC.

The chain uses TRBV5-7 and TRBJ2-5; weak D call: TRBD1 (5 bases). TRBV5-7 is known as an ORF, though its function is uncertain. CDR3 length: 13 residues. V lost 3 bases to trimming and J lost 3 bases, with 9 bases between them. The CDR3 loop reads CASSCGHKETQYF. The CDR3 DNA reads as TGTGCCAGCAGCTGTGGACACAAAGAGACCCAGTACTTC.

This clone was picked up one time. The chain combines TRBV13 with TRBJ1-2; 8 bases are shared with TRBD1. The CDR3 consists of 13 residues. Per germline, CDR1 PRHDT and CDR2 FYEKMQ (reference sequence). V lost 5 bases, J lost 3 bases, and 2 bases stayed unmatched. The CDR3 bases are TGTGCCAGCAGCATGGACAGGGACTATGGCTACACCTTC. Its protein product is CASSMDRDYGYTF.

The CDR3: CASSELNRGVRKGDGYTF. The CDR3 nucleotides read TGCGCCAGCAGTGAGCTTAATCGGGGGGTAAGGAAAGGGGATGGCTACACCTTC. V and J are TRBV10-1 and TRBJ1-2; a possible D gene is TRBD1 (5 bases). The CDR3 has 18 amino acids. V lost 2 bases, J lost 6 bases, and 25 bases lay in between. Germline V lookup: CDR1 WNHNN, CDR2 SYGVQD (reference sequence).

The chain uses TRBV6-6 and TRBJ2-3; 8 nucleotides agree with TRBD1. V shed 4 bases, J shed 15 bases, and the junction held 15 bases outside the gene matches. Germline CDR1 reads MNHNY; CDR2 reads SVGAGI (reference sequence). The CDR3 consists of 14 residues. CDR3 region: CASSSGQDPRGQYF. CDR3 bases: TGTGCCAGCAGTTCGGGACAGGACCCCCGTGGGCAATATTTT.

The gene calls are TRBV29-1 and TRBJ1-1, with D possibly matching TRBD1 (5 bases). CDR3 size: 12 residues. V lost 5 bases to trimming and J lost 8 bases, with 15 bases between them. CDR1 is SQVTM, CDR2 ANQGSEA, per germline. The CDR3 protein is CSVQGMPGEAFF. The CDR3 nucleotides read TGCAGCGTTCAGGGCATGCCCGGAGAAGCTTTCTTT.

The genes are TRBV7-3 and TRBJ2-2, with a weak D call TRBD2 (6 bases). CDR1 SGHTA and CDR2 FQGTGA come from the germline V gene. The CDR3 loop spans 17 amino acids. V gave up 5 bases and J gave up 3 bases, with 19 bases separating them. The CDR3: CASSETGTAADTGELFF. Here the CDR3 DNA reads TGTGCCAGCAGCGAAACCGGGACTGCCGCGGACACCGGGGAGCTGTTTTTT.

This sequence joins TRBV11-2 and TRBJ1-1; a weak D match, TRBD1 (6 bases). Looked up from germline, CDR1 is SGHAT and CDR2 is FQNNGV. The CDR3 consists of 16 residues. V dropped 5 bases and J dropped 0 bases, with 16 bases sitting between them. Here the CDR3 reads CASSPQGRWMNTEAFF. The CDR3 DNA follows: TGTGCCAGCAGCCCGCAGGGGCGGTGGATGAACACTGAAGCTTTCTTT.

V gene TRBV11-2 combines with J gene TRBJ1-2; 9 positions agree with TRBD1. The germline V gene has CDR1 SGHAT and CDR2 FQNNGV. CDR3 size: 15 residues. With 5 bases clipped from V and 3 bases from J, the junction kept 7 bases outside the gene matches. CDR3 residues: CASSLQGARYYGYTF. Here the CDR3 DNA reads TGTGCCAGCAGCCTACAGGGGGCAAGGTACTATGGCTACACCTTC. Full variable domain (outside the CDR3, taken from reference TRBV11-2 and TRBJ1-2): EAGVAQSPRYKIIEKRQSVAFWCNPISGHATLYWYQQILGQGPKLLIQFQNNGVVDDSQLPKDRFSAERLKGVDSTLKIQPAKLEDSAVYLCASSLQGARYYGYTFGSGTRLTVV.

The chain uses TRBV7-2 and TRBJ1-2; D unresolved. The CDR3 totals 14 residues. The germline V and J ends were trimmed by 2 bases and 2 bases, with 9 bases remaining between them. Germline V gene lookup returns CDR1 SGHTA and CDR2 FQGNSA. DNA of the CDR3: TGTGCCAGCAGCTTACCAGTCCCCAACTATGGCTACACCTTC. It encodes CASSLPVPNYGYTF.

This clone was counted between two and nine times. The gene calls are TRBV5-1 and TRBJ1-2; the D is unclear. The CDR3 totals 16 residues. Trimming pared 4 bases from V and 0 bases from J, leaving 16 bases between. CDR1 SGHRS and CDR2 YFSETQ come from the germline V gene. CDR3 sequence: CASSPRPSYSNYGYTF. For the CDR3, the DNA is TGCGCCAGCAGCCCACGACCGAGCTACTCTAACTATGGCTACACCTTC.

V usage is TRBV6-5 and J usage is TRBJ1-1; no clear D. Germline V gene sequence: CDR1 MNHEY, CDR2 SVGAGI. Trimming shortened V by 4 bases and J by 10 bases, and 19 bases separated the two germline ends. The length of the CDR3 is 14 residues. CDR3 sequence reads: CASSSRDPSLVAFF. As DNA, the CDR3 is TGTGCCAGCAGTTCCCGGGATCCGAGTTTAGTAGCTTTCTTT.

The J gene is TRBJ1-4, the V gene TRBV5-1; 7 nucleotides match TRBD1. Germline CDR1 reads SGHRS; CDR2 reads YFSETQ. J lost 4 bases, V lost 4 bases, and 10 bases had no gene match. The CDR3 is 16 residues long. CDR3 sequence (DNA): TGCGCCAGCAGCCATCAGGGGGGAGAAAATAATGAAAAACTGTTTTTT. The encoded protein is CASSHQGGENNEKLFF.

The rearrangement links TRBV6-1 to TRBJ1-4; possible D gene TRBD1, 6 bases. The CDR3 runs to 15 residues. Germline V gives CDR1 MNHNS, CDR2 SASEGT. V lost 6 bases and J lost 8, with 19 bases in between. The CDR3 region is CASSYAGASGEKLFF. The DNA for the CDR3 is TGTGCCAGCAGCTACGCGGGGGCCTCGGGGGAAAAACTGTTTTTT.

This clone was seen more than once but under ten times. The chain carries TRBV2 and TRBJ2-7, with D perhaps TRBD1 (5 bases). The germline gives CDR1 SNHLY, CDR2 FYNNEI. The CDR3 totals 15 residues. V lost 8 bases, J lost 2 bases, and 19 bases lay in between. Written as DNA, the CDR3 is TGTGCCAGCTCAGAAAGGGGTTGGGCTGCCTACGAGCAGTACTTC. As protein: CASSERGWAAYEQYF.

The CDR3 loop reads CASSVVGGNTIYF. CDR3 coding DNA: TGTGCCAGCAGCGTAGTGGGTGGAAACACCATATATTTT. This chain links TRBV9 with TRBJ1-3; D is uncertain. The germline CDR1 and CDR2 sequences are SGDLS and YYNGEE. Trimming took off 0 bases at V and 3 bases at J, with 4 bases between the two ends. The CDR3 has 13 amino acids.

The chain couples TRBV19 to TRBJ2-7, with TRBD1 matching 7 bases. Germline lookup yields CDR1 LNHDA and CDR2 SQIVND (reference sequence). Trimming at V came to 7 bases and at J to 2 bases, leaving 8 bases not matched to a gene. This CDR3 comprises 14 residues. CDR3 region: CASTEGAGTYEQYF. The DNA of the CDR3 is TGTGCCAGTACAGAGGGGGCAGGGACCTACGAGCAGTACTTC. The full variable domain, in which reference TRBV19 and TRBJ2-7 provide the parts outside the CDR3, is DGGITQSPKYLFRKEGQNVTLSCEQNLNHDAMYWYRQDPGQGLRLIYYSQIVNDFQKGDIAEGYSVSREKKESFPLTVTSAQKNPTAFYLCASTEGAGTYEQYFGPGTRLTVT.

This chain uses TRBV18 with TRBJ1-3; D not certain. V shed 2 bases and J shed 0 bases, with 8 bases lying between them. The CDR3 length is 15 residues. In germline, CDR1 is KGHSH, CDR2 LQKENI. In DNA form, the CDR3 reads TGTGCCAGCTCACCAAACCGAAACTCTGGAAACACCATATATTTT. It yields the protein CASSPNRNSGNTIYF.

The chain couples TRBV7-9 to TRBJ1-2; D is unclear. CDR1 and CDR2 (germline): SEHNR, FQNEAQ (reference sequence). This CDR3 comprises 12 residues. The ends were cut back, 3 bases at V and 5 bases at J, with 7 bases in the middle. This CDR3 reads CASSLDLYGYTF. CDR3 bases: TGTGCCAGCAGCTTGGACCTGTATGGCTACACCTTC.

This chain's CDR3 is CASSLDRTYNEQFF. DNA of the CDR3: TGTGCCAGCAGCTTGGACAGAACCTACAATGAGCAGTTCTTC. The chain employs TRBV13 and TRBJ2-1; perhaps TRBD1 as D (6 bases). Germline loops: CDR1 PRHDT, CDR2 FYEKMQ (reference sequence). The length of the CDR3 is 14 residues. Between the trimmed V and J ends, which lost 3 bases and 2 bases, there was a span of 8 bases.